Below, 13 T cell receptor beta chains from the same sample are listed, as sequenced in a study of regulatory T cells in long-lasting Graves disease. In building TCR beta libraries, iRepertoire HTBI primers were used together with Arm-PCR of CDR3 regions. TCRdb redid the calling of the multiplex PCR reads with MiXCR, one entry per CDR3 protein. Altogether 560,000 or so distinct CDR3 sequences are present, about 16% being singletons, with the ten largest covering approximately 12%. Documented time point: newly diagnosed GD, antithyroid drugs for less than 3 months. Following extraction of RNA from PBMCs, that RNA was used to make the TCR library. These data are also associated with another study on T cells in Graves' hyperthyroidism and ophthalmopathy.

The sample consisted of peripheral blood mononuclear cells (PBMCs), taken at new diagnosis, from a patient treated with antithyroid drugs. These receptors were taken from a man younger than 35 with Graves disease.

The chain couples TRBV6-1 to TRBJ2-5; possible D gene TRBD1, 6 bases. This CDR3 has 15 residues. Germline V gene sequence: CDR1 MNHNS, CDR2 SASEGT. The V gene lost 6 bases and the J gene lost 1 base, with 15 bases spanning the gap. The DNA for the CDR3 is TGTGCCAGCAGAAGATCCGACAGGTCCCAAGAGACCCAGTACTTC. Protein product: CASRRSDRSQETQYF.

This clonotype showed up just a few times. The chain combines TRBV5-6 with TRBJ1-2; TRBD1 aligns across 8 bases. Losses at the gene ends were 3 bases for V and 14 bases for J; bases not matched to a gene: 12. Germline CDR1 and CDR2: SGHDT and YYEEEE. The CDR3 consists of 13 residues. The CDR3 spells CASSSRQGSFGTF. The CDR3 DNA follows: TGTGCCAGCAGCTCTCGACAGGGGAGTTTCGGGACCTTC.

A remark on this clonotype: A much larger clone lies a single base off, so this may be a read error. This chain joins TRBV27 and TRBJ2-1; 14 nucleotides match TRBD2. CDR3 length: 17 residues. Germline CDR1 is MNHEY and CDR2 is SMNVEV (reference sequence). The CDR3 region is CDSSFRLAGGWNNEQFF. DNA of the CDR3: TGTGACAGCAGTTTCAGACTAGCGGGAGGGTGGAACAATGAGCAGTTCTTC.

CDR3 DNA: TGTGCCAGCAGCCCAACTAGCGGTTTCACAGATACGCAGTATTTT. Translating it yields CASSPTSGFTDTQYF. The V gene is TRBV7-9, the J gene TRBJ2-3, with 8 nucleotides matching TRBD2. With V trimmed by 5 bases and J by 2 bases, 6 bases remained unmatched. The CDR3 length is 15 residues. Germline CDR1 reads SEHNR; CDR2 reads FQNEAQ (reference sequence).

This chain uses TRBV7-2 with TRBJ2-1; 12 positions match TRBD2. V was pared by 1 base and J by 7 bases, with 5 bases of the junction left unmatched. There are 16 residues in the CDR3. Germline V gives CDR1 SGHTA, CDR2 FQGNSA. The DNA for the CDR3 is TGTGCCAGCAGCTTAGAAAGACTAGCGGGAGTTAATGAGCAGTTCTTC. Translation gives CASSLERLAGVNEQFF.

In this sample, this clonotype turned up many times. The CDR3 reads CASSKIQGDQETQYF. The CDR3 region has the DNA TGTGCCAGCAGTAAAATCCAGGGGGACCAAGAGACCCAGTACTTC. V is TRBV28 and J is TRBJ2-5; 7 positions agree with TRBD1. V shed 5 bases and J 0 bases; nucleotides not matched to a gene: 6. The germline V gene has CDR1 MDHEN and CDR2 SYDVKM. The CDR3 covers 15 residues.

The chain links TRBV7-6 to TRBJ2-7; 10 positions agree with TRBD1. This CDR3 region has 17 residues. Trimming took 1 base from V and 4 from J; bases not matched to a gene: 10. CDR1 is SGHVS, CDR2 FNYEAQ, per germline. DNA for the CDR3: TGTGCCAGCAGCTTAGTCGCCCCGGACAGGGGGGCTTACGAGCAGTACTTC. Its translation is CASSLVAPDRGAYEQYF.

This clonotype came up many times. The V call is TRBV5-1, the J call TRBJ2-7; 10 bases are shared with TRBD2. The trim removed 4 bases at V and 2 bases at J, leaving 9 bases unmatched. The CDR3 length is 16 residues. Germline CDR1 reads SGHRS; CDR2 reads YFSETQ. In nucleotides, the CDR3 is TGCGCCAGCAGCCTACGGACTAGCGGAGTGCCCTACGAGCAGTACTTC. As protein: CASSLRTSGVPYEQYF.

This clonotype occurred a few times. The CDR3 protein is CASSYPEQFF. CDR3 nucleotides: TGTGCCAGCAGTTACCCGGAGCAGTTCTTC. The chain recombines TRBV6-5 with TRBJ2-1; D is unresolved. The V and J ends lost 2 bases and 10 bases respectively, with 3 bases between them. The CDR3 runs to 10 residues. Germline V gene data show CDR1 as MNHEY and CDR2 as SVGAGI.

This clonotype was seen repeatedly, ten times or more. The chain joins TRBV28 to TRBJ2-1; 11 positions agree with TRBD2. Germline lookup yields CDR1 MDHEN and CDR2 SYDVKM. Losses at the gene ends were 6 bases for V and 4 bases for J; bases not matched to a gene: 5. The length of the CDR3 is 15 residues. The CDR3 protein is CASRTVAGGYNEQFF. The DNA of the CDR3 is TGTGCCAGCAGGACCGTAGCGGGAGGGTACAATGAGCAGTTCTTC.

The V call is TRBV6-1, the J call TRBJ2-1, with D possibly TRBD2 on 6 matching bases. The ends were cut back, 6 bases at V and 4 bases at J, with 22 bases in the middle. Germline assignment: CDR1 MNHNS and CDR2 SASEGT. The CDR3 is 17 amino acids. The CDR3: CASSAGRDSLLYNEQFF. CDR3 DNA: TGTGCCAGCAGCGCCGGACGGGACTCTCTTCTATACAATGAGCAGTTCTTC.

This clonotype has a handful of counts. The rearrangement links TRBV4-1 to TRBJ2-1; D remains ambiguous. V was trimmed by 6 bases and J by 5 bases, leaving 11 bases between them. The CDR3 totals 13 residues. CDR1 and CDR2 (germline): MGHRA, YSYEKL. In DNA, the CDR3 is TGCGCCAGCAGAGACCTCCGAAACAATGAGCAGTTCTTC. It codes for CASRDLRNNEQFF.

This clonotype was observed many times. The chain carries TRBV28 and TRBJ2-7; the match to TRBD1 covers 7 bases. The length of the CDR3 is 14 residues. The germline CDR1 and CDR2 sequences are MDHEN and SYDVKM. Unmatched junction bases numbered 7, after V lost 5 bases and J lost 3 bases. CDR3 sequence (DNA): TGTGCCAGCAGTCCCCCGGGACAGTACTACGAGCAGTACTTC. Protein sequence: CASSPPGQYYEQYF.